In its sample, the clone carrying this T cell receptor (beta chain) was seen a few times. The antigen is undetermined. The source of the sample is a study of T cells after yellow fever vaccination. Findings of the study overall: One caveat is that FACS-sorted repertoires could contain abundant clonotypes contaminating from the bulk population.

Making TCR cDNA involved 5'RACE template switching, which added UMIs and a universal primer site. Using its own MiXCR run on the 5' RACE reads, TCRdb lists one record per CDR3 protein. This sample carries about 360,000 distinct CDR3 sequences, approximately 6% of them seen once, and the ten largest clones take about 15%. This CDR3 contains 14 residues. Per germline, CDR1 LNHDA and CDR2 SQIVND (reference sequence). Trimming pared 10 bases from V and 5 bases from J, leaving 21 bases between. Source: PBMCs, taken 5 days after the yellow fever booster vaccination. The receptor was derived from a man aged 30 to 45 who received the YFV17D yellow fever vaccine. J is TRBJ2-7 and V is TRBV19; no clear D. The CDR3 loop is CAKSGYPQSHEQYF. CDR3 nucleotides: TGTGCCAAATCGGGCTATCCCCAGAGCCACGAGCAGTACTTC. Full variable domain (rest looked up from reference TRBV19 and TRBJ2-7): DGGITQSPKYLFRKEGQNVTLSCEQNLNHDAMYWYRQDPGQGLRLIYYSQIVNDFQKGDIAEGYSVSREKKESFPLTVTSAQKNPTAFYLCAKSGYPQSHEQYFGPGTRLTVT.